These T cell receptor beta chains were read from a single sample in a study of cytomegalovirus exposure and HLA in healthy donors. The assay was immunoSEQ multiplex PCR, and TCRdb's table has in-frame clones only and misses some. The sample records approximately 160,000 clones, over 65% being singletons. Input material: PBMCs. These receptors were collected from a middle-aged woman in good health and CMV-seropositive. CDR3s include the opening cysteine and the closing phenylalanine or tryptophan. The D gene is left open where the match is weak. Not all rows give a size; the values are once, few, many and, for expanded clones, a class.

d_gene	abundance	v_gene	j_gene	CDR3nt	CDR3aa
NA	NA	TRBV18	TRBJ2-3	TGTGCCAGCTCACCACGATCAGACTGGGATACGCAGTATTTT	CASSPRSDWDTQYF
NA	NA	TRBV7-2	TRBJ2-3	TGTGCCAGCAGCTTTCAAACTAGCACAGATACGCAGTATTTT	CASSFQTSTDTQYF
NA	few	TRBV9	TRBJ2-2	TGTGCCAGCAGCGTAGAAAGCTCTAGTCGGACCGGGGAGCTGTTTTTT	CASSVESSSRTGELFF
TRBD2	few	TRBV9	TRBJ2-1	TGTGCCAGCAGCGTAGCTGTACTAGCGGGAGAATTCGGAAATGAGCAGTTCTTC	CASSVAVLAGEFGNEQFF
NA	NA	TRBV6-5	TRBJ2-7	TGTGCCAGCAGCTGGGCAGACGAGCAGTACTTC	CASSWADEQYF
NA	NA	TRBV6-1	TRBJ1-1	TGTGCCAGCAGCAGGGGTGGGGTTGAAGCTTTCTTT	CASSRGGVEAFF
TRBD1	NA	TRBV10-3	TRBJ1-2	TGTGCCATCAGTGAGTCTAATAGGGCAGGGGGAGATGGCTACACCTTC	CAISESNRAGGDGYTF
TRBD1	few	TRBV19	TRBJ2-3	TGTGCCAGTAGTACCGCCGCAGGGGGCTTTGTCACAGATACGCAGTATTTT	CASSTAAGGFVTDTQYF
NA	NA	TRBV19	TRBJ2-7	TGTGCCAGTAGTGACTACAGCCACCGGAGCGAGCAGTACTTC	CASSDYSHRSEQYF
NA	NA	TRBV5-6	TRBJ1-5	TGTGCCAGCAGCTTCGCGTCAGGCCATCCAAAGGATCAGCCCCAGCATTTT	CASSFASGHPKDQPQHF
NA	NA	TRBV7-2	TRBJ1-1	TGTGCCAGCAGCTTCTTGGGGCAGAACACTGAAGCTTTCTTT	CASSFLGQNTEAFF
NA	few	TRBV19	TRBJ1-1	TGTGCCAGTAGGTGGGGAGTCACTGAAGCTTTCTTT	CASRWGVTEAFF
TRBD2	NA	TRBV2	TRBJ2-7	TGTGCCAGCAGGGGCGGGAGCTACGAGCAGTACTTC	CASRGGSYEQYF
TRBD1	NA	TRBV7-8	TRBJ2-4	TGTGCCAGCAGCCGAAGACAGGGAGACATTCAGTACTTC	CASSRRQGDIQYF
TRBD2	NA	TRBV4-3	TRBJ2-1	TGCGCCAGCAGCCATCAACCTCCGGGACTAGCGGGAGGGACATTGAATGAGCAGTTCTTC	CASSHQPPGLAGGTLNEQFF
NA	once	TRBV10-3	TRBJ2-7	TGTGCCATCAGTGAGAGCCGCGCGCGACAAGCAAGCTCCTACGAGCAGTACTTC	CAISESRARQASSYEQYF
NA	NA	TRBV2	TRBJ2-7	TGTGCCAGCAGTAGGGGCCCTGGGTCCTACGAGCAGTACTTC	CASSRGPGSYEQYF
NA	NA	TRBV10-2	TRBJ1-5	TGCGCCAGCAGTGCCTTCTCAGGGGTCAATCAGCCCCAGCATTTT	CASSAFSGVNQPQHF
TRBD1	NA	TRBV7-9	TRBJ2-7	TGTGCCAGCAGCTTCCCCGGGACAGGGGTATACGAGCAGTACTTC	CASSFPGTGVYEQYF
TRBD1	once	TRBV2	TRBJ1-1	TGTGCCAGCAGGCCGGGACAGGGGCCTGAAGCTTTCTTT	CASRPGQGPEAFF
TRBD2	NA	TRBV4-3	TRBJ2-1	TGCGCCAGCAGCCAAGATATCGGACTAGCGGGTGGAGGTGAGCAGTTCTTC	CASSQDIGLAGGGEQFF
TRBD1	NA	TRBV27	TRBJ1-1	TGTGCCAGCAGTCCCTCGACAGGGGAATTCACTGAAGCTTTCTTT	CASSPSTGEFTEAFF
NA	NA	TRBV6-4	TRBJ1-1	TGTGCCAGCAGGAGCTCCATGAACACTGAAGCTTTCTTT	CASRSSMNTEAFF
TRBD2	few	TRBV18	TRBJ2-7	TGTGCCAGCTCAGGGACTAGCGGGAGTAGGTCCTACGAGCAGTACTTC	CASSGTSGSRSYEQYF
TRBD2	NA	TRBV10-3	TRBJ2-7	TGTGCCATCAGCAAGACTAGCGCGGGCTCCTACGAGCAGTACTTC	CAISKTSAGSYEQYF
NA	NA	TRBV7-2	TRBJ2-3	TGTGCCAGCAGCAGCCGGGGGACCACCACAGATACGCAGTATTTT	CASSSRGTTTDTQYF